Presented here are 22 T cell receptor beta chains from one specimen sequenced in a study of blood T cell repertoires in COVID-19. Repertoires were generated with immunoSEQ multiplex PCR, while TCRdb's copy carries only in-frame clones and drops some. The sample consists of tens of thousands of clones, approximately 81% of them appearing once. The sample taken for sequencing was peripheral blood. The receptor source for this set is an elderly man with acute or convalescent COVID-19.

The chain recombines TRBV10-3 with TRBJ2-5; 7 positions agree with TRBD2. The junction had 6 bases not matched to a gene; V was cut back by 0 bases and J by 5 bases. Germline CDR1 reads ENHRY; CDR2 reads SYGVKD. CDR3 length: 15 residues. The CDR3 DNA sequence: TGTGCCATCAGTGAGTCGACCAATAGCGGGGAGACCCAGTACTTC. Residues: CAISESTNSGETQYF.

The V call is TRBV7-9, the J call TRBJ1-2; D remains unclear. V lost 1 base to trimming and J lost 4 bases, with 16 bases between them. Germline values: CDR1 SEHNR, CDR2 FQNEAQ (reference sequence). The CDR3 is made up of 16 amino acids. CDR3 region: CASSLGGSREGYGYTF. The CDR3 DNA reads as TGTGCCAGCAGCTTAGGAGGCAGCCGGGAGGGCTATGGCTACACCTTC.

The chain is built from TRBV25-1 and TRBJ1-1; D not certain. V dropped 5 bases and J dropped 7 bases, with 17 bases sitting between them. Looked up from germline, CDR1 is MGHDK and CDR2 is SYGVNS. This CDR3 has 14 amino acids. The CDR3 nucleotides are TGTGCCAGCAGTCACGGGCGGGTTCTCGGTGAAGCTTTCTTT. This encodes CASSHGRVLGEAFF.

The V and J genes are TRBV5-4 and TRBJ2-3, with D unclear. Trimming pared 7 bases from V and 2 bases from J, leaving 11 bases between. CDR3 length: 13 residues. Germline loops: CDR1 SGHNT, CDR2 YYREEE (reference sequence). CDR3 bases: TGTGCCAGCTCCCGAGAGGACACAGATACGCAGTATTTT. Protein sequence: CASSREDTDTQYF. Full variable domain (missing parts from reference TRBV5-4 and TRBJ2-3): ETGVTQSPTHLIKTRGQQVTLRCSSQSGHNTVSWYQQALGQGPQFIFQYYREEENGRGNFPPRFSGLQFPNYSSELNVNALELDDSALYLCASSREDTDTQYFGPGTRLTVL.

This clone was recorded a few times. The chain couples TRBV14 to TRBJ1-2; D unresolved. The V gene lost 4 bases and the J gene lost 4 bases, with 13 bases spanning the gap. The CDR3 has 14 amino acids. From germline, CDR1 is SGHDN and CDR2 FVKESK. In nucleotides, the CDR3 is TGTGCCAGCAGCCCCGGCGGTCCGGGCTATGGCTACACCTTC. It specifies CASSPGGPGYGYTF.

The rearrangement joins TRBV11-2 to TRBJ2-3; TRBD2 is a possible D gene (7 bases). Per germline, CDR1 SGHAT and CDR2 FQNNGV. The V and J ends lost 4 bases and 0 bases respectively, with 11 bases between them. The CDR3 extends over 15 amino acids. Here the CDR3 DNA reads TGTGCCAGCAGCTCTAGGGGGGGTAGCACAGATACGCAGTATTTT. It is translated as CASSSRGGSTDTQYF. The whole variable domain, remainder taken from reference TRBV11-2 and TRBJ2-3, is EAGVAQSPRYKIIEKRQSVAFWCNPISGHATLYWYQQILGQGPKLLIQFQNNGVVDDSQLPKDRFSAERLKGVDSTLKIQPAKLEDSAVYLCASSSRGGSTDTQYFGPGTRLTVL.

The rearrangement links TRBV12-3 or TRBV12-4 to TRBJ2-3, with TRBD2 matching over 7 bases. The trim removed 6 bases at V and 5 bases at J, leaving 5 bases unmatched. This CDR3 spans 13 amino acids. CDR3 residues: CASRGTNQDTQYF. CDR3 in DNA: TGTGCCAGCAGGGGGACTAACCAAGATACGCAGTATTTT.

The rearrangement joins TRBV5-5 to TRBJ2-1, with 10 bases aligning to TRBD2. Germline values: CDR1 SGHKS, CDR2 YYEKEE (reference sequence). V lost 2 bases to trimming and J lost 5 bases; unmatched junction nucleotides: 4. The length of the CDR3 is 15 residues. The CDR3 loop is CASSFSGLADNEQFF. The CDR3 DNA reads TGTGCCAGCAGCTTTAGTGGACTAGCGGACAATGAGCAGTTCTTC. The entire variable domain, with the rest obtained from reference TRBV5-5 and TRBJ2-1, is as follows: DAGVTQSPTHLIKTRGQQVTLRCSPISGHKSVSWYQQVLGQGPQFIFQYYEKEERGRGNFPDRFSARQFPNYSSELNVNALLLGDSALYLCASSFSGLADNEQFFGPGTRLTVL.

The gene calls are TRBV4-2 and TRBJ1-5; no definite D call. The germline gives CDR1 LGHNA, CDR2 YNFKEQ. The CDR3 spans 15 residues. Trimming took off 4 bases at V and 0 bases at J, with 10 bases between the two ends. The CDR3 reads CASSPRENSNQPQHF. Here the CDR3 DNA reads TGTGCCAGCAGCCCCCGAGAGAATAGCAATCAGCCCCAGCATTTT.

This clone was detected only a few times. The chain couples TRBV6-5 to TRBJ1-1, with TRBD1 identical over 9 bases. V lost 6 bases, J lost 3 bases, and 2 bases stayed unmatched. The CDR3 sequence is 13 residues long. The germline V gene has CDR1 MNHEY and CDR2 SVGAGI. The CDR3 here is CASRGTGYTEAFF. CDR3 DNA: TGTGCCAGCAGGGGGACAGGGTACACTGAAGCTTTCTTT.

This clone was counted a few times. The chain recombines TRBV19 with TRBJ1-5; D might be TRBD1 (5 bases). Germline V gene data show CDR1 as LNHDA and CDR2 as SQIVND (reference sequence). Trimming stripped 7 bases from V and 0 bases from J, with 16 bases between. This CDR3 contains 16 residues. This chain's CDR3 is CASTGMTDYSNQPQHF. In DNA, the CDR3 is TGTGCCAGTACCGGCATGACAGATTATAGCAATCAGCCCCAGCATTTT.

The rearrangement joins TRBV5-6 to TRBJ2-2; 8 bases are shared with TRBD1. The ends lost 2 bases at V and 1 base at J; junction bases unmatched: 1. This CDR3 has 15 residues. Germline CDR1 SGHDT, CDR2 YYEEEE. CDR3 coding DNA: TGTGCCAGCAGCTTCGGGACAGGGAACACCGGGGAGCTGTTTTTT. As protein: CASSFGTGNTGELFF. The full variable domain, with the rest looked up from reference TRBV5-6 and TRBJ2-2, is DAGVTQSPTHLIKTRGQQVTLRCSPKSGHDTVSWYQQALGQGPQFIFQYYEEEERQRGNFPDRFSGHQFPNYSSELNVNALLLGDSALYLCASSFGTGNTGELFFGEGSRLTVL.

The CDR3 is CASSPDDRPRGGSPLHF. CDR3 nucleotides: TGTGCCAGCTCACCAGACGACAGGCCGAGAGGGGGTTCACCCCTCCACTTT. The genes are TRBV18 and TRBJ1-6, with TRBD1 as a possible D gene (6 bases). CDR3 length: 17 residues. Trimming left V 2 bases short and J 9 bases short, with 20 bases between. Germline assignment: CDR1 KGHSH and CDR2 LQKENI.

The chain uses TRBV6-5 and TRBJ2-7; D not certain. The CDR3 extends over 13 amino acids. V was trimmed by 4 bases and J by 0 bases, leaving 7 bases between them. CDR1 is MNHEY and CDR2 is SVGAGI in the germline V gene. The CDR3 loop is CASSLIDSYEQYF. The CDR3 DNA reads TGTGCCAGCAGTTTAATAGACTCCTACGAGCAGTACTTC.

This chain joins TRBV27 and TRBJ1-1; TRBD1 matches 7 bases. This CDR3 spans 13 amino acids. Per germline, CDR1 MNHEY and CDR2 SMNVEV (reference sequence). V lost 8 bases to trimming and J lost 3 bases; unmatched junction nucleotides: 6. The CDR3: CASRPDRYTEAFF. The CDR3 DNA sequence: TGTGCCAGCCGCCCGGACAGGTACACTGAAGCTTTCTTT.

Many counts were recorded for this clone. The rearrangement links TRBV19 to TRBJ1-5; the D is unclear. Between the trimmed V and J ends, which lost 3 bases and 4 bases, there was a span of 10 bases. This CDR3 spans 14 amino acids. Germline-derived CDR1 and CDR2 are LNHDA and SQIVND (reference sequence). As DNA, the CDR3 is TGTGCCAGTAGTATCTCGAACCGGAATCAGCCCCAGCATTTT. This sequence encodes CASSISNRNQPQHF.

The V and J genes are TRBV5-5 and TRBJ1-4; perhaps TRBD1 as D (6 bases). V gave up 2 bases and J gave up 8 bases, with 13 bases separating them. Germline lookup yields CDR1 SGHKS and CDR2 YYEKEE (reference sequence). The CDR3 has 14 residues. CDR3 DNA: TGTGCCAGCAGCTTTGGGACACAGGAGGAAAAACTGTTTTTT. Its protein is CASSFGTQEEKLFF.

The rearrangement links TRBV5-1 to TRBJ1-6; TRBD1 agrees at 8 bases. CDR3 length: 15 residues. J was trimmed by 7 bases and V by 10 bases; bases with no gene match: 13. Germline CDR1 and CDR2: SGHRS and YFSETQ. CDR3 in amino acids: CAGTPGQAGNSPLHF. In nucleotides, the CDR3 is TGCGCCGGCACACCGGGACAGGCAGGCAATTCACCCCTCCACTTT.

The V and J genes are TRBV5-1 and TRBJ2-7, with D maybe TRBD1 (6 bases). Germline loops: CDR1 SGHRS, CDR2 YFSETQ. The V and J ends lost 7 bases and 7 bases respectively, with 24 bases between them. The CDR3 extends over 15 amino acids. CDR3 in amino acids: CASQTTQGKGGEQYF. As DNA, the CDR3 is TGCGCCAGCCAAACCACTCAGGGGAAGGGTGGGGAGCAGTACTTC.

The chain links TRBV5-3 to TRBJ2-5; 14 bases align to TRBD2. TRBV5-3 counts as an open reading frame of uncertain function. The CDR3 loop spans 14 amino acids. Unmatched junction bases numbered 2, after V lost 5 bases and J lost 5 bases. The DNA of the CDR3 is TGTGCCAGAAGTTGGACTAGCGGGGGGGAGACCCAGTACTTC. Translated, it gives CARSWTSGGETQYF.

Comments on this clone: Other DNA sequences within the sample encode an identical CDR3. The CDR3 sequence is CASSLDRDYGYTF. In DNA, the CDR3 is TGTGCCAGCAGCTTGGACAGGGACTATGGCTACACCTTC. V is TRBV5-4 and J is TRBJ1-2; D is perhaps TRBD1 (6 bases). Germline V lookup: CDR1 SGHNT, CDR2 YYREEE (reference sequence). The CDR3 totals 13 residues. Trimming shortened V by 0 bases and J by 3 bases, and 6 bases separated the two germline ends.

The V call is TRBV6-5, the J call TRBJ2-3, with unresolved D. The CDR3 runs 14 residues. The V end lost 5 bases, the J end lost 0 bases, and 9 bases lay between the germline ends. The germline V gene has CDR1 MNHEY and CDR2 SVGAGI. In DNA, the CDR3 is TGTGCCAGCAGTACCCCAGGTAGCACAGATACGCAGTATTTT. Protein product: CASSTPGSTDTQYF.